This T cell receptor beta chain was obtained from a study of cytomegalovirus exposure and HLA in healthy donors. At collection, donors were nominally healthy, but unrecorded immune exposures were probable. Regarding the study as a whole: The authors considered a cluster of highly shared sequence variants likely to be a sequencing artifact.

CDR1 is MNHNS and CDR2 is SASEGT in the germline V gene. Germline trimming cut 0 bases from V and 4 bases from J; bases unmatched to any gene: 6. The CDR3 extends over 16 amino acids. PCR amplification relied on 60 Vbeta primers (plus 13 Jbeta primers). Measured with immunoSEQ multiplex PCR; TCRdb has only the in-frame clones, and not every one. Of more than 80,000 clones in the sample, 65% to 75% were seen once. Worth noting for this clone: Its antigen is still unknown.

Source material: PBMCs. The chain uses TRBV6-1 and TRBJ2-3; the match to TRBD1 covers 8 bases. This TCR was sampled from a woman in her seventies in good health and CMV-seropositive. Written as DNA, the CDR3 is TGTGCCAGCAGTGAAGCTTGGACAGGGTGGGCAGATACGCAGTATTTT. Its protein is CASSEAWTGWADTQYF.